A single TCR beta chain is shown here with its context. This specimen comes from a study of blood T cell repertoires in COVID-19. Turning to the study itself: From the United States, Italy and Spain came samples of acute and convalescent COVID-19. Sources were T cells, B-cell-depleted T cells, or PBMCs; the material itself was cDNA or gDNA.

Original processing methods: Nucleated cell number was recorded as an estimate derived from reference gene primer amplification. Only in-frame clones appear in the TCRdb table, and some are missing; sequencing was by immunoSEQ multiplex PCR. That table is the source of V, J and clone size, and D and trimming were worked out from the DNA. In the table there are about 120,000 clones, around 90% of which are singletons. The sequenced sample consisted of peripheral blood. The sequence was collected from a woman aged 55-69 years with COVID-19, enrolled during active disease.

CDR3: CASSLDLGASTEAFF. CDR3 sequence (DNA): TGTGCCAGCAGCTTGGATTTGGGGGCAAGCACTGAAGCTTTCTTT. The chain links TRBV5-6 to TRBJ1-1; a possible D gene is TRBD1 (6 bases). The germline V and J ends were trimmed by 0 bases and 4 bases, with 13 bases remaining between them. The CDR3 runs 15 residues. Germline CDR1 SGHDT, CDR2 YYEEEE.